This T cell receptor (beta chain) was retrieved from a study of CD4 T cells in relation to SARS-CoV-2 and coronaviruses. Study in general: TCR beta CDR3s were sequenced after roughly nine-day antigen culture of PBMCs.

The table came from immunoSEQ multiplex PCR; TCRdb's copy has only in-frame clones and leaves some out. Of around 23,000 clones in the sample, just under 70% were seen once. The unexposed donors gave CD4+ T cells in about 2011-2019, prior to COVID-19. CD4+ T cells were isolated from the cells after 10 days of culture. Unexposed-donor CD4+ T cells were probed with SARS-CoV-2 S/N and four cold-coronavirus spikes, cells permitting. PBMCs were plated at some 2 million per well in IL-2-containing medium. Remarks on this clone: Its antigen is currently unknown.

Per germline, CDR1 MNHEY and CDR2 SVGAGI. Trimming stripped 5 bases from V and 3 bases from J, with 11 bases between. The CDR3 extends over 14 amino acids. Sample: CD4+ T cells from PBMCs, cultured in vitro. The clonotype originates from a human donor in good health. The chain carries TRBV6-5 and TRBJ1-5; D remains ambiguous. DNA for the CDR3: TGTGCCAGCAGTACCGACGGATTCAATCAGCCCCAGCATTTT. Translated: CASSTDGFNQPQHF.